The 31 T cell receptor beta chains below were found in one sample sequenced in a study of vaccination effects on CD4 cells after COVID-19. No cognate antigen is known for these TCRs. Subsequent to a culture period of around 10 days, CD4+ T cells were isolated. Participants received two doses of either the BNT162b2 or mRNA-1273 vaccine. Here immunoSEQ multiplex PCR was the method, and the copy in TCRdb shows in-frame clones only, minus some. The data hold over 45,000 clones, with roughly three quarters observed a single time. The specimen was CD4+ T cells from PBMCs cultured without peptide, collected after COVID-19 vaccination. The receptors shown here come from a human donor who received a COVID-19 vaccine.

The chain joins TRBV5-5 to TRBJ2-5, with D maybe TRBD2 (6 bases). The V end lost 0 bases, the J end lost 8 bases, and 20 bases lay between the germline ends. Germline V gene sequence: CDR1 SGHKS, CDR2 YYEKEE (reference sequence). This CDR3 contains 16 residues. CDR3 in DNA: TGTGCCAGCAGCTTGGAAGGGACTGCCATCGAGACTACCCAGTACTTC. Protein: CASSLEGTAIETTQYF.

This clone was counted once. CDR3 sequence: CASSLRGLMNTEAFF. CDR3 nucleotide sequence: TGTGCCAGCAGCTTGCGGGGGCTGATGAACACTGAAGCTTTCTTT. This chain links TRBV5-6 with TRBJ1-1; D might be TRBD1 (6 bases). The CDR3 loop spans 15 amino acids. Germline-derived CDR1 and CDR2 are SGHDT and YYEEEE. Trimming stripped 1 base from V and 0 bases from J, with 10 bases between.

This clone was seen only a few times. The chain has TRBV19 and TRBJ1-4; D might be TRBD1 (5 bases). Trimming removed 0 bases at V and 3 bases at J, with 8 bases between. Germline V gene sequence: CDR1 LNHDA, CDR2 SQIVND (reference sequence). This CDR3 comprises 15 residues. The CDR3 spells CASSIEGTSNEKLFF. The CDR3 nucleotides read TGTGCCAGTAGTATAGAAGGGACGTCTAATGAAAAACTGTTTTTT.

CDR3 sequence: CASRWGLAGEQYF. The CDR3 DNA follows: TGTGCCAGCAGGTGGGGACTAGCCGGCGAGCAGTACTTC. This sequence joins TRBV6-6 and TRBJ2-7, with 9 bases matching TRBD2. The CDR3 has 13 residues. V lost 6 bases, J lost 6 bases, and 6 bases stayed unmatched. The germline V gene encodes CDR1 MNHNY and CDR2 SVGAGI (reference sequence).

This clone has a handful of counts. The CDR3 loop is CASSQVSGTTNEKLFF. In DNA, the CDR3 is TGCGCCAGCAGCCAAGTCTCGGGGACAACTAATGAAAAACTGTTTTTT. This sequence joins TRBV4-1 and TRBJ1-4; D is unclear. The CDR3 contains 16 residues. In germline, CDR1 is MGHRA, CDR2 YSYEKL. V dropped 1 base and J dropped 0 bases, with 9 bases sitting between them.

The CDR3 bases are TGTGCCAGCAGCAAATTCACGGACAGAGCCTACGAGCAGTACTTC. It codes for CASSKFTDRAYEQYF. This chain joins TRBV21-1 and TRBJ2-7; TRBD1 is taken as the D call from the table, unchecked against the DNA. TRBV21-1 is annotated as a pseudogene. The CDR3 has 15 residues.

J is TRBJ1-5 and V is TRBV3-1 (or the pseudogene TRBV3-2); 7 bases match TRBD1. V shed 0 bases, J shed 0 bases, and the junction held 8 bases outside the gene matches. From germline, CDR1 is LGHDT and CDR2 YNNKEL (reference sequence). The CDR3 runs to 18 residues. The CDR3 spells CASSQDPRGVYSNQPQHF. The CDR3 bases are TGTGCCAGCAGCCAAGACCCCAGGGGGGTATATAGCAATCAGCCCCAGCATTTT.

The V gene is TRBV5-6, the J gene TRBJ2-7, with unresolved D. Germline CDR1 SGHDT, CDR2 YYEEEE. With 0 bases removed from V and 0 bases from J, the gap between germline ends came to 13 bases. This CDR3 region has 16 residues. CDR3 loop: CASSLGWGSSSYEQYF. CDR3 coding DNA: TGTGCCAGCAGCTTGGGGTGGGGATCAAGCTCCTACGAGCAGTACTTC.

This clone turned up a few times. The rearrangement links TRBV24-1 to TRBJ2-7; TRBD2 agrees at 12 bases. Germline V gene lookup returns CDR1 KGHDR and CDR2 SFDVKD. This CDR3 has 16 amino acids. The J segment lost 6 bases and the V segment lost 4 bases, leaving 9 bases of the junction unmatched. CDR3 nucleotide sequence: TGTGCCACCAGTGAGACTAGCGGGAGACGAGGGGGCGAGCAGTACTTC. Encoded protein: CATSETSGRRGGEQYF.

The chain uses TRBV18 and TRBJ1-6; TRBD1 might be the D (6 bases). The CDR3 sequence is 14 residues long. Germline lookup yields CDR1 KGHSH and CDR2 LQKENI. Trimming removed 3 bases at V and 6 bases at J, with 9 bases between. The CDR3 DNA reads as TGTGCCAGCTCACCCGACAGGACTAATTCACCCCTCCACTTT. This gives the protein CASSPDRTNSPLHF.

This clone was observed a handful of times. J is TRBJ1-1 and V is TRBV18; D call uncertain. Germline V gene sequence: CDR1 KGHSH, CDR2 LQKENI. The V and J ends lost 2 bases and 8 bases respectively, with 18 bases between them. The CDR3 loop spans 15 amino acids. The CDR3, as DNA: TGTGCCAGCTCACCAGGCCAAAATACGGGCGTAGAAGCTTTCTTT. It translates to CASSPGQNTGVEAFF.

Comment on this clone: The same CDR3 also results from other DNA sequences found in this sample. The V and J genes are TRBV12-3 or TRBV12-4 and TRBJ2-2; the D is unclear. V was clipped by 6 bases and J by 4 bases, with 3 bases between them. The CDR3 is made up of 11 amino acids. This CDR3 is CASRGTGELFF. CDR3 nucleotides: TGTGCCAGCAGGGGCACCGGGGAGCTGTTTTTT.

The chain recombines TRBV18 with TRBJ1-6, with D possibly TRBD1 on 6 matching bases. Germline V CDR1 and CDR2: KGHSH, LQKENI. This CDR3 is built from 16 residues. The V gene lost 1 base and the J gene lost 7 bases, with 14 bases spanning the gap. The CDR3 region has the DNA TGTGCCAGCTCACCACGTTCCAGGGGATCAAATTCACCCCTCCACTTT. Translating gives CASSPRSRGSNSPLHF.

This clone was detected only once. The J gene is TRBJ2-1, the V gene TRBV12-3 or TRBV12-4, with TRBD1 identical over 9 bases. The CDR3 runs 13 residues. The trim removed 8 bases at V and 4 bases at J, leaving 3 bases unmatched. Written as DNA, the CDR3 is TGTGCCAGCGGCGGACAGGGGTACAATGAGCAGTTCTTC. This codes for CASGGQGYNEQFF.

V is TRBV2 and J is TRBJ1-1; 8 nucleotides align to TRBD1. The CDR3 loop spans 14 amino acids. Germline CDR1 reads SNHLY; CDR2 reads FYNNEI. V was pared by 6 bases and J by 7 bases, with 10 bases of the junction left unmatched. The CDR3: CASSKTGTGYEAFF. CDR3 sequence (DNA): TGTGCCAGCAGCAAGACCGGGACAGGTTATGAAGCTTTCTTT. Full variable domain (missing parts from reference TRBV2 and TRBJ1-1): EPEVTQTPSHQVTQMGQEVILRCVPISNHLYFYWYRQILGQKVEFLVSFYNNEISEKSEIFDDQFSVERPDGSNFTLKIRSTKLEDSAMYFCASSKTGTGYEAFFGQGTRLTVV.

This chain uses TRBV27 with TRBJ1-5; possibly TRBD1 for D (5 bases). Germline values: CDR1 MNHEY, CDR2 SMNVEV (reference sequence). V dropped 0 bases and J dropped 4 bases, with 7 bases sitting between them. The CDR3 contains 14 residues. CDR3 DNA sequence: TGTGCCAGCAGTTTATCGGCAGGGAATCAGCCCCAGCATTTT. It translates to CASSLSAGNQPQHF.

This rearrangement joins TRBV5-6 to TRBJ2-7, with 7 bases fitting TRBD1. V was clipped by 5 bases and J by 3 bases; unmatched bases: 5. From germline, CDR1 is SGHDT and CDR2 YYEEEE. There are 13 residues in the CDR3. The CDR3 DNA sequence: TGTGCCAGCAGAAGCCGACAGGGCTACGAGCAGTACTTC. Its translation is CASRSRQGYEQYF.

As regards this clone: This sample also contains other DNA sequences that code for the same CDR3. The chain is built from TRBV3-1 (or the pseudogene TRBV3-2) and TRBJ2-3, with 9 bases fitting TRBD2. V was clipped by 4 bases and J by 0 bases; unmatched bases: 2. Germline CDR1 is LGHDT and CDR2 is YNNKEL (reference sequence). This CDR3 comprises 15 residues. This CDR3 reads CASSPTSGSTDTQYF. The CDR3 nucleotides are TGTGCCAGCAGCCCTACTAGCGGGAGCACAGATACGCAGTATTTT.

CDR3 region: CASSLMLNTGELFF. CDR3 nucleotides: TGTGCCAGCAGCTTAATGCTAAACACCGGGGAGCTGTTTTTT. The chain links TRBV11-2 to TRBJ2-2; D unclear. The V end was cut by 2 bases, the J end by 2 bases, with 6 bases between. Germline V gene lookup returns CDR1 SGHAT and CDR2 FQNNGV. The CDR3 is 14 residues long.

CDR3 loop: CASSPRGSGNTIYF. The DNA for the CDR3 is TGTGCCAGCAGCCCCCGTGGGTCTGGAAACACCATATATTTT. The chain employs TRBV7-9 and TRBJ1-3; D not certain. V lost 5 bases to trimming and J lost 1 base, with 9 bases between them. The germline V gene encodes CDR1 SEHNR and CDR2 FQNEAQ (reference sequence). The CDR3 sequence is 14 residues long. The full variable domain, completed using reference TRBV7-9 and TRBJ1-3, is DTGVSQNPRHKITKRGQNVTFRCDPISEHNRLYWYRQTLGQGPEFLTYFQNEAQLEKSRLLSDRFSAERPKGSFSTLEIQRTEQGDSAMYLCASSPRGSGNTIYFGEGSWLTVV.

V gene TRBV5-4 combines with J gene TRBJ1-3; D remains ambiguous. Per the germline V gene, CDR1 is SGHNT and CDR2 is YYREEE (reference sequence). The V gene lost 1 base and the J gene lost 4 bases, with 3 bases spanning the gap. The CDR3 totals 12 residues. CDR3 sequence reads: CASSLRGNTIYF. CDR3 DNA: TGTGCCAGCAGCTTGCGGGGAAACACCATATATTTT.

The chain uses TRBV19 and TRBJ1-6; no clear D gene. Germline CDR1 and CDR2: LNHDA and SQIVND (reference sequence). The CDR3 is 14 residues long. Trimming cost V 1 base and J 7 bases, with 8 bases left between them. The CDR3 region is CASSIGWTNSPLHF. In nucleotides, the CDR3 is TGTGCCAGTAGTATAGGGTGGACCAATTCACCCCTCCACTTT.

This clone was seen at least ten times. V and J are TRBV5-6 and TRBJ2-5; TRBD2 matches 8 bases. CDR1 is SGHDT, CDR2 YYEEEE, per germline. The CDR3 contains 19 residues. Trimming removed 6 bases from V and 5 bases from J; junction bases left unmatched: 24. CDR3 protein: CASTPARLALQRSYETQYF. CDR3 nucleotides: TGTGCCAGCACCCCCGCCAGACTAGCGCTACAGAGATCTTATGAGACCCAGTACTTC.

The CDR3 nucleotides read TGTGCCAGCAGCTCTGGAACTCTCTATGGCTACACCTTC. This translates into CASSSGTLYGYTF. The chain uses TRBV11-2 and TRBJ1-2; no clear D gene. Germline-derived CDR1 and CDR2 are SGHAT and FQNNGV. V was clipped by 4 bases and J by 4 bases, with 10 bases between them. The CDR3 extends over 13 amino acids.

This CDR3 reads CASGQGRSTDTQYF. The CDR3, as DNA: TGTGCCAGCGGACAGGGGAGGAGTACAGATACGCAGTATTTT. The chain links TRBV11-3 to TRBJ2-3; 9 positions agree with TRBD1. Germline V gene lookup returns CDR1 SGHNT and CDR2 YENEEA. With V trimmed by 8 bases and J by 3 bases, 6 bases remained unmatched. The CDR3 length is 14 residues.

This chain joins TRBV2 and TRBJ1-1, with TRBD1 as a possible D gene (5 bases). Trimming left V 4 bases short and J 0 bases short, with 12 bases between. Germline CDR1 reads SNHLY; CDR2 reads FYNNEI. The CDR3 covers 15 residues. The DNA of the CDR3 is TGTGCCAGCAGTGCCCAGGGAACGATGAACACTGAAGCTTTCTTT. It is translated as CASSAQGTMNTEAFF.

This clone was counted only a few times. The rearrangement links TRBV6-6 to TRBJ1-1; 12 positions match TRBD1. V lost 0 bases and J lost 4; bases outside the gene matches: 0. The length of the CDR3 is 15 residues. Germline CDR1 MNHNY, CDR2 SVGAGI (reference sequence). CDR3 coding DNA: TGTGCCAGCAGTTACTCGGGACAGGGGGCCACTGAAGCTTTCTTT. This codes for CASSYSGQGATEAFF.

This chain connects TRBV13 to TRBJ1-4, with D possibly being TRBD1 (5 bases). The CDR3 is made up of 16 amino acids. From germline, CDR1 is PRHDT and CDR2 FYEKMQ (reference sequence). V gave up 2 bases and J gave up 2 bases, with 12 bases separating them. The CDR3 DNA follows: TGTGCCAGCAGCTTAAGGGCAGGGTTGACTAATGAAAAACTGTTTTTT. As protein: CASSLRAGLTNEKLFF.

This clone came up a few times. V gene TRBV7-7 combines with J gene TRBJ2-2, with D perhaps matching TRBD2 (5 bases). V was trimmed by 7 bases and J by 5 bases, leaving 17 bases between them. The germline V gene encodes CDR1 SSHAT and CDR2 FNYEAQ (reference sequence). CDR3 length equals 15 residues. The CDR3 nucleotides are TGTGCCAGCACCTCCGAAGAGGGCAGGACCGGGGAGCTGTTTTTT. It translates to CASTSEEGRTGELFF.

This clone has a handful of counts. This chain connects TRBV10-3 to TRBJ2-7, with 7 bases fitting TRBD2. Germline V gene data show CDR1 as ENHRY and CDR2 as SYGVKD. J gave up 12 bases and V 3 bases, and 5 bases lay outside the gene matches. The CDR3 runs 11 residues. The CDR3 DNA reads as TGTGCCATCAGTGATGACCAGCGGGGGTACTTC. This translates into CAISDDQRGYF.

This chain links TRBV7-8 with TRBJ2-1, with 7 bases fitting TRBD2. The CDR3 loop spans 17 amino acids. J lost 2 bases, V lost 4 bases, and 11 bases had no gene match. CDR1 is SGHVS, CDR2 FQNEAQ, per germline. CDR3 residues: CASSSSQGGITYNEQFF. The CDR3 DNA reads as TGTGCCAGCAGCTCGAGCCAGGGAGGGATAACCTACAATGAGCAGTTCTTC. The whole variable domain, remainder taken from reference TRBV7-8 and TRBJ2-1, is GAGVSQSPRYKVAKRGQDVALRCDPISGHVSLFWYQQALGQGPEFLTYFQNEAQLDKSGLPSDRFFAERPEGSVSTLKIQRTQQEDSAVYLCASSSSQGGITYNEQFFGPGTRLTVL.